Listed below are T cell receptor beta chains from one sample, sequenced in a study of blood T cell repertoires in COVID-19. Sequencing was performed with immunoSEQ multiplex PCR; in TCRdb, only in-frame clones are kept and a portion is missing. The sample contains some 120,000 clones, around 80% of which appear only once. What was sequenced was peripheral blood. Every receptor here comes from an older man with acute or convalescent COVID-19. Each CDR3 is given with its conserved first and last residue.

>TRBJ2-5|TRBV7-3
CASSIDFAETQYF
>TRBJ2-1|TRBV12-3/TRBV12-4
CASTPGRNEQFF
>TRBJ1-6|TRBV3-1/TRBV3-2
CASSRLGQGGTPLHF
>TRBJ2-3|TRBV30
CAWSVAAEGRGTQYF
>TRBJ2-7|TRBV5-1
CASSQGYEQYF
>TRBJ1-2|TRBV5-1
CASSWDLGWGYGYTF
>TRBJ1-2|TRBV5-1
CASREGVYGYTF
>TRBJ2-1|TRBV28
CASSLLRSSYNEQFF
>TRBJ1-5|TRBV18
CASSPNRGGNQPQHF
>TRBJ1-6|TRBV7-2
CASSPDSTTYNSPLHF
>TRBJ2-6|TRBV19
CASSASGGLSGANVLTF
>TRBJ1-1|TRBV3-1/TRBV3-2
CASSPRLEGGTEAFF
>TRBJ2-5|TRBV10-3
CAISETGDGETQYF
>TRBJ1-3|TRBV10-2
CASSEQGSGNTIYF
>TRBJ2-2|TRBV5-1
CASRGQNTGELFF
>TRBJ2-7|TRBV30
CAWRRGFEQYF
>TRBJ2-7|TRBV2
CASTPTSAEQYF
>TRBJ1-2|TRBV4-1
CASSQGRGSNYGYTF
>TRBJ1-5|TRBV19
CASTNWTGPNQPQHF
>TRBJ2-3|TRBV24-1
CATSDRPDRGLVTQYF
>TRBJ1-1|TRBV19
CASRDITRDTEAFF
>TRBJ2-5|TRBV10-3
CAISDFSFGRGGQETQYF
>TRBJ1-5|TRBV2
CASTTRQNSNQPQHF
>TRBJ2-5|TRBV6-2/TRBV6-3
CASSPRGAIFTQYF
>TRBJ2-3|TRBV7-9
CASSFYRGGDTQYF
>TRBJ2-7|TRBV27
CASSPRRDRGTYEQYF
>TRBJ2-3|TRBV7-9
CASSLPGWGGGTDTQYF
>TRBJ1-1|TRBV6-5
CASNQGLGTEAFF
>TRBJ2-4|TRBV7-2
CASSLGGSGNIQYF
>TRBJ1-5|TRBV27
CASRARAPGGNQPQHF
>TRBJ2-7|TRBV3-1/TRBV3-2
CASSPLLAGGRISHEQYF